This section outlines one TCR beta chain sequence together with its context. Antigen unknown. Each donor was nominally healthy when sampled (though unrecorded immune exposures were likely). The data were obtained in a study of cytomegalovirus exposure and HLA in healthy donors. The PCR had 60 Vbeta and 13 Jbeta primers. Generated by immunoSEQ multiplex PCR, the TCRdb table keeps only in-frame clones and is missing some. The data contain fewer than 250,000 clones, 70% to 75% of them singletons. Study-level findings and limits: The study listed roughly 160 cytomegalovirus-associated TCR beta chains. It emerged from a later analysis that several of the most significant clusters appeared to be linked to common viral pathogens. A later analysis showed that HLA-associated TCR beta chains had undergone more clonal expansion than equally common others.

This TCR was sampled from a woman aged 25-40 years in good health and CMV-seropositive. The source material was PBMCs.

CDR3 in amino acids: CASRLGGNEKLFF. The CDR3 DNA is TGTGCCAGCCGCTTGGGGGGTAATGAAAAACTGTTTTTT. V gene TRBV6-1 combines with J gene TRBJ1-4; D is perhaps TRBD1 (5 bases). Trimming took 8 bases from V and 4 from J, leaving 11 bases between them. In germline, CDR1 is MNHNS, CDR2 SASEGT. This CDR3 has 13 amino acids.